These 27 T cell receptor beta chains came from one sample sequenced in a study of CD8 T cells in Susac syndrome. RNA totalling about 0.45 to 1 ug underwent reverse transcription with random hexamers. In TCRdb, the immunoSEQ multiplex PCR reads were re-called with MiXCR into one record per CDR3 protein. The sample holds around 230,000 distinct CDR3 sequences, almost 97% seen once. Sequenced sample: CD4+ T cells from PBMCs. Source of these receptors: a human donor with Susac syndrome.

The count of this clonotype is one. The chain carries TRBV9 and TRBJ2-4, with a tentative D call TRBD2 (6 bases). The CDR3 is made up of 17 amino acids. Deletions cut 0 bases from V and 2 bases from J, with 15 bases between. Per germline, CDR1 SGDLS and CDR2 YYNGEE. Here the CDR3 reads CASSVEPRRGTKNIQYF. CDR3 DNA: TGTGCCAGCAGCGTAGAACCCCGCCGGGGGACCAAAAACATTCAGTACTTC.

This chain links TRBV27 with TRBJ2-5; 11 bases align to TRBD2. V lost 5 bases and J lost 3; bases outside the gene matches: 5. This CDR3 is built from 15 residues. From germline, CDR1 is MNHEY and CDR2 SMNVEV (reference sequence). The CDR3 nucleotides read TGTGCCAGCAGTAATAGCGGGAGGGCCGAAGAGACCCAGTACTTC. This gives the protein CASSNSGRAEETQYF.

The chain is built from TRBV10-3 and TRBJ1-1; D is undetermined. Trimming stripped 5 bases from V and 1 base from J, with 8 bases between. The CDR3 runs 13 residues. Per the germline V gene, CDR1 is ENHRY and CDR2 is SYGVKD. The CDR3 loop reads CAISRTENTEAFF. CDR3 DNA: TGTGCCATCAGTCGGACGGAGAACACTGAAGCTTTCTTT.

The chain employs TRBV5-1 and TRBJ1-1, with 7 bases identical to TRBD1. Unmatched junction bases numbered 2, after V lost 3 bases and J lost 3 bases. CDR1 and CDR2 (germline): SGHRS, YFSETQ. The CDR3 loop spans 13 amino acids. This CDR3 is CASSWGTDTEAFF. CDR3 coding DNA: TGCGCCAGCAGCTGGGGGACAGACACTGAAGCTTTCTTT.

The rearrangement uses TRBV20-1 and TRBJ2-7; 9 nucleotides match TRBD1. Germline V CDR1 and CDR2: DFQATT, SNEGSKA (reference sequence). J was trimmed by 6 bases and V by 3 bases; bases with no gene match: 9. CDR3 length equals 14 residues. CDR3 sequence: CSASRDRAVSEQYF. In DNA form, the CDR3 reads TGCAGTGCTAGCCGGGACAGGGCGGTCTCCGAGCAGTACTTC.

The DNA for the CDR3 is TGTGCCAGCAGTCGGACGGGACCGGCGGGAGGGGCCTACAATGAGCAGTTCTTC. It encodes CASSRTGPAGGAYNEQFF. The chain links TRBV27 to TRBJ2-1; 9 positions match TRBD2. The junction had 13 bases not matched to a gene; V was cut back by 5 bases and J by 2 bases. The CDR3 extends over 18 amino acids. In germline, CDR1 is MNHEY, CDR2 SMNVEV (reference sequence).

This chain links TRBV7-9 with TRBJ2-4; TRBD1 matches 9 bases. Germline V gene data show CDR1 as SEHNR and CDR2 as FQNEAQ (reference sequence). J lost 6 bases, V lost 1 base, and 4 bases had no gene match. The CDR3 is 15 residues long. DNA for the CDR3: TGTGCCAGCAGCTTAGAGGAGGGACAGGGAAACATTCAGTACTTC. It is translated as CASSLEEGQGNIQYF.

This CDR3 is CASARLGGNEQFF. The CDR3 coding sequence is TGTGCCAGCGCCCGACTAGGAGGCAATGAGCAGTTCTTC. The chain links TRBV25-1 to TRBJ2-1; TRBD2 might be the D (6 bases). This CDR3 spans 13 amino acids. Trimming pared 8 bases from V and 6 bases from J, leaving 14 bases between. Germline lookup yields CDR1 MGHDK and CDR2 SYGVNS.

The chain links TRBV20-1 to TRBJ1-4, with D hard to call. Germline assignment: CDR1 DFQATT and CDR2 SNEGSKA (reference sequence). V was clipped by 5 bases and J by 5 bases, with 6 bases between them. There are 11 residues in the CDR3. Written as DNA, the CDR3 is TGCAGTGCTCTGGAGAATGAAAAACTGTTTTTT. Amino acid sequence: CSALENEKLFF.

J is TRBJ2-7 and V is TRBV28; D gene ambiguous. CDR1 is MDHEN, CDR2 SYDVKM, per germline. Trimming removed 10 bases from V and 4 bases from J, with 14 bases in between. This CDR3 region has 12 residues. The CDR3: CATDLPGYEQYF. DNA of the CDR3: TGTGCCACCGACCTGCCCGGATACGAGCAGTACTTC.

The V gene is TRBV3-1, the J gene TRBJ1-4, with D unresolved. From germline, CDR1 is LGHDT and CDR2 YNNKEL (reference sequence). This CDR3 contains 15 residues. V was clipped by 2 bases and J by 0 bases, with 7 bases between them. The CDR3 sequence: CASSQRQATNEKLFF. CDR3 DNA sequence: TGTGCCAGCAGCCAACGGCAAGCAACTAATGAAAAACTGTTTTTT. Complete variable domain (other parts from reference TRBV3-1 and TRBJ1-4): DTAVSQTPKYLVTQMGNDKSIKCEQNLGHDTMYWYKQDSKKFLKIMFSYNNKELIINETVPNRFSPKSPDKAHLNLHINSLELGDSAVYFCASSQRQATNEKLFFGSGTQLSVL.

The chain couples TRBV29-1 to TRBJ2-5; a possible D gene is TRBD1 (6 bases). The CDR3 loop spans 10 amino acids. CDR1 is SQVTM and CDR2 is ANQGSEA in the germline V gene. V was cut by 7 bases and J by 4 bases, with 7 bases left in between. CDR3 sequence: CSAGAETQYF. DNA for the CDR3: TGCAGCGCAGGGGCAGAGACCCAGTACTTC.

Only one count was recorded for this clonotype. This rearrangement joins TRBV30 to TRBJ1-2; the D gene is possibly TRBD1 (6 bases). CDR1 and CDR2 (germline): GTSNPN, SVGIG (reference sequence). V was clipped by 2 bases and J by 2 bases, with 18 bases between them. CDR3 size: 16 residues. CDR3 nucleotide sequence: TGTGCCTGGAGTCCTACTGGGGGCGGACAGAACTATGGCTACACCTTC. Translating gives CAWSPTGGGQNYGYTF.

V gene TRBV4-1 combines with J gene TRBJ1-2, with D unresolved. The CDR3 has 13 amino acids. The germline V gene has CDR1 MGHRA and CDR2 YSYEKL. V lost 3 bases and J 8 bases, leaving 13 bases between the germline ends. In DNA form, the CDR3 reads TGCGCCAGCAGCCAGTTGGTGAAGGAGGGCTACACCTTC. This sequence encodes CASSQLVKEGYTF.

The J gene is TRBJ1-1, the V gene TRBV6-5, with a weak D call TRBD1 (5 bases). The length of the CDR3 is 17 residues. V shed 0 bases and J shed 0 bases, with 14 bases lying between them. Germline V CDR1 and CDR2: MNHEY, SVGAGI. CDR3 nucleotide sequence: TGTGCCAGCAGTTACTCTTTAATCGGGGGGGTGAACACTGAAGCTTTCTTT. The encoded protein is CASSYSLIGGVNTEAFF.

This clonotype appeared once. The V gene is TRBV2, the J gene TRBJ2-5; D might be TRBD2 (5 bases). This CDR3 has 13 amino acids. V lost 7 bases and J lost 3, with 12 bases in between. Germline V gives CDR1 SNHLY, CDR2 FYNNEI. The CDR3 DNA reads as TGTGCCAGCATCCGGGGTTCAAAAGAGACCCAGTACTTC. It encodes CASIRGSKETQYF.

This sequence joins TRBV7-9 and TRBJ2-1; D might be TRBD1 (5 bases). The length of the CDR3 is 15 residues. Trimming took off 2 bases at V and 0 bases at J, with 8 bases between the two ends. Germline CDR1 is SEHNR and CDR2 is FQNEAQ (reference sequence). Here the CDR3 DNA reads TGTGCCAGCAGCTTATCAGGGATCTCCTACAATGAGCAGTTCTTC. Translated, it gives CASSLSGISYNEQFF.

This rearrangement joins TRBV29-1 to TRBJ2-2; 7 bases align to TRBD2. The CDR3 loop spans 13 amino acids. Per germline, CDR1 SQVTM and CDR2 ANQGSEA. V lost 4 bases to trimming and J lost 4 bases; unmatched junction nucleotides: 3. The CDR3 here is CSVAGGGTGELFF. DNA of the CDR3: TGCAGCGTTGCGGGGGGTGGCACCGGGGAGCTGTTTTTT.

The V gene is TRBV5-4, the J gene TRBJ1-2; D not certain. CDR3 length: 13 residues. Between the trimmed V and J ends, which lost 5 bases and 8 bases, there was a span of 16 bases. Germline CDR1 reads SGHNT; CDR2 reads YYREEE (reference sequence). DNA for the CDR3: TGTGCCAGCAGGATGCTTGGAGGGAAGGGCTACACCTTC. As protein: CASRMLGGKGYTF.

The genes are TRBV20-1 and TRBJ1-1; TRBD1 aligns across 7 bases. CDR1 is DFQATT and CDR2 is SNEGSKA in the germline V gene (reference sequence). This CDR3 is built from 11 residues. Trimming took 1 base from V and 10 from J; bases not matched to a gene: 3. DNA of the CDR3: TGCAGTGCTAGAGGACAGGGAGCAGCTTTCTTT. Amino acid sequence: CSARGQGAAFF.

This clonotype was seen more than once but under ten times. This chain joins TRBV30 and TRBJ1-2; D not certain. From germline, CDR1 is GTSNPN and CDR2 SVGIG (reference sequence). The CDR3 has 11 amino acids. V shed 1 base and J shed 1 base, with 1 base lying between them. CDR3: CAWSGNYGYTF. CDR3 bases: TGTGCCTGGAGTGGTAACTATGGCTACACCTTC.

The V call is TRBV29-1, the J call TRBJ1-2; no firm D call. The CDR3 loop spans 10 amino acids. V was trimmed by 2 bases and J by 7 bases, leaving 5 bases between them. Looked up from germline, CDR1 is SQVTM and CDR2 is ANQGSEA. The CDR3 is CSVEWGGYTF. Here the CDR3 DNA reads TGCAGCGTTGAATGGGGTGGCTACACCTTC.

The V and J genes are TRBV10-3 and TRBJ1-5; D may be TRBD1 (5 bases). This CDR3 has 13 residues. Per the germline V gene, CDR1 is ENHRY and CDR2 is SYGVKD. Trimming removed 4 bases at V and 7 bases at J, with 11 bases between. CDR3 sequence reads: CAISAQGEQPQHF. CDR3 nucleotide sequence: TGTGCCATCAGTGCCCAGGGTGAGCAGCCCCAGCATTTT.

This chain uses TRBV20-1 with TRBJ1-5; possible D gene TRBD1, 6 bases. Germline loops: CDR1 DFQATT, CDR2 SNEGSKA (reference sequence). The CDR3 has 12 residues. In DNA form, the CDR3 reads TGCAGCGCCCGACAGGCCAATCAGCCCCAGCATTTT. It is translated as CSARQANQPQHF.

The genes are TRBV5-1 and TRBJ2-3; the match to TRBD2 covers 15 bases. Germline V CDR1 and CDR2: SGHRS, YFSETQ. The CDR3 covers 16 residues. V shed 5 bases, J shed 8 bases, and the junction held 9 bases outside the gene matches. The CDR3 spells CASRLGLAGGRVTQYF. The CDR3 region has the DNA TGCGCCAGCAGACTCGGACTAGCGGGAGGGCGCGTTACGCAGTATTTT.

The rearrangement uses TRBV29-1 and TRBJ2-1; TRBD2 is a possible D gene (6 bases). Trimming left V 5 bases short and J 4 bases short, with 6 bases between. The CDR3 runs 11 residues. Germline values: CDR1 SQVTM, CDR2 ANQGSEA. DNA of the CDR3: TGCAGCGTTCTAGCGTACAATGAGCAGTTCTTC. Protein: CSVLAYNEQFF.

V and J are TRBV30 and TRBJ1-2; 7 positions match TRBD1. This CDR3 has 11 amino acids. With V trimmed by 2 bases and J by 7 bases, 1 base remained unmatched. Looked up from germline, CDR1 is GTSNPN and CDR2 is SVGIG (reference sequence). Here the CDR3 DNA reads TGTGCCTGGAGTTCAGGGGGTGGCTACACCTTC. Translated, it gives CAWSSGGGYTF.